A selection of T cell receptor beta chains follows, all from one sample in a study of T cell changes during pregnancy in multiple sclerosis. Measured with immunoSEQ multiplex PCR; TCRdb has only the in-frame clones, and not every one. The sample lists approximately 60,000 clones, about 93% occurring once. Sample: CD8+ T cells from peripheral blood mononuclear cells, taken in the second trimester of pregnancy. These receptors were obtained from a female donor with multiple sclerosis, enrolled in a pregnancy study. The conserved cysteine and the conserved F or W are not part of the CDR3 here. D genes are given only for firm matches. Some rows mark clone size as missing; the rest say once, few, many or name a class of expanded clone.

D	length	V	J	size	CDR3
-	15	TRBV5-5	TRBJ2-1	-	ASSLDLGQGPYNEQF
-	12	TRBV14	TRBJ1-1	once	ASSLRRWPTEAF
-	10	TRBV27	TRBJ2-1	-	ASSLASQEQF
-	12	TRBV30	TRBJ1-5	-	AWSQGIGDQPQH
TRBD1	12	TRBV27	TRBJ2-5	-	ASSWTGEQETQY
-	14	TRBV9	TRBJ2-3	-	ASSASFGERTDTQY
-	12	TRBV27	TRBJ1-4	-	ASSLGQANEKLF
TRBD2	13	TRBV7-8	TRBJ2-3	once	ASSFGREATDTQY
-	13	TRBV11-2	TRBJ2-2	once	ASSLDAVDTGELF
-	15	TRBV7-9	TRBJ2-1	-	ASSLIGSRGSYNEQF
TRBD2	12	TRBV5-5	TRBJ2-7	-	ASSFTSGPYEQY
TRBD2	13	TRBV7-9	TRBJ2-1	-	ASSLVAGGGNEQF
TRBD2	17	TRBV11-2	TRBJ2-7	once	ASSTSPTSGSLGRYEQY
TRBD2	12	TRBV5-4	TRBJ2-5	-	ASSAGLAQETQY
-	12	TRBV30	TRBJ1-3	-	AWTGVHSGNTIY
-	13	TRBV4-3	TRBJ1-2	-	ASSQALRASYGYT
TRBD2	13	TRBV19	TRBJ2-7	-	ASSTTSGFSYEQY
-	13	TRBV27	TRBJ2-7	-	ASSRGQIPSYEQY
TRBD2	13	TRBV6-1	TRBJ2-1	once	ASSGTSGSSNEQF
TRBD1	12	TRBV30	TRBJ1-3	-	AWGQGSSGNTIY
TRBD1	12	TRBV27	TRBJ2-3	-	ASSNTGGTDTQY
-	10	TRBV29-1	TRBJ1-1	-	SVPRTESEAF
TRBD2	13	TRBV7-9	TRBJ2-7	-	ASSSLAGGLDEQY
TRBD1	14	TRBV25-1	TRBJ2-5	-	ASSRIVGQGSETQY
-	10	TRBV6-1	TRBJ1-4	-	ASSDPSEKLF
TRBD2	13	TRBV7-9	TRBJ2-1	-	ASSEGLAGANEQF
-	12	TRBV25-1	TRBJ2-7	-	ASSADRFPYEQY
TRBD2	14	TRBV2	TRBJ2-1	-	ASLRAGLAENNEQF
TRBD2	14	TRBV11-2	TRBJ2-2	-	ASRTGTSENTGELF
TRBD2	13	TRBV7-6	TRBJ2-1	-	ASRLLASSYNEQF
-	9	TRBV30	TRBJ2-7	-	AWSISYEQY
-	11	TRBV28	TRBJ1-2	once	ASSPNRAYGYT
-	12	TRBV25-1	TRBJ1-1	-	ASSRGSMGPEAF
-	13	TRBV4-1	TRBJ1-2	-	ASSPLGGMSYGYT
-	13	TRBV13	TRBJ2-3	-	ASSRFNYPRDTQY
TRBD1	10	TRBV5-4	TRBJ2-7	-	ASSGQAYEQY
TRBD1	13	TRBV4-2	TRBJ1-1	-	ASSLGRDSKHEAF